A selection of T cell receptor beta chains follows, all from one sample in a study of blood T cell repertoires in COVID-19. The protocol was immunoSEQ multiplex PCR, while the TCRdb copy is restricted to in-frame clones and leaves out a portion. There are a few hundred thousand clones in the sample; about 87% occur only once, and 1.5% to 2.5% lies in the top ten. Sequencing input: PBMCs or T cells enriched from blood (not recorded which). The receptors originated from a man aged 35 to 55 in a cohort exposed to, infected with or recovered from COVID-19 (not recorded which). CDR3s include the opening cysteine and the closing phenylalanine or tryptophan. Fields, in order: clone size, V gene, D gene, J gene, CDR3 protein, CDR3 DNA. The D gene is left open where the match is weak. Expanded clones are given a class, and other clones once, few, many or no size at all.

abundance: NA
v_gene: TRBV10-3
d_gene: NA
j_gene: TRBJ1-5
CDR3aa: CAISESRGNQPQHF
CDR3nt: TGTGCCATCAGTGAGTCGAGAGGGAATCAGCCCCAGCATTTT

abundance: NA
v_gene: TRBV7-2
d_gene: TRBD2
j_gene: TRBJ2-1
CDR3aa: CASSFGTSGYNEQFF
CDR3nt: TGTGCCAGCAGCTTCGGGACTAGCGGATACAATGAGCAGTTCTTC

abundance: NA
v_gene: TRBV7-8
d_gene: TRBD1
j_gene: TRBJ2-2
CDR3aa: CASSSQGVAGELFF
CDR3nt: TGTGCCAGCAGCTCACAGGGGGTGGCCGGGGAGCTGTTTTTT

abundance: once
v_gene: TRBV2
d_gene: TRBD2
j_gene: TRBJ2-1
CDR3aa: CASSVTLAGARDEQFF
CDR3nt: TGTGCCAGCAGTGTTACCCTAGCGGGAGCGAGGGATGAGCAGTTCTTC

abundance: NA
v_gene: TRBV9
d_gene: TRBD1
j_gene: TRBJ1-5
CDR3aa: CASAKGQGYQPQHF
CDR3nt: TGTGCCAGCGCTAAGGGACAGGGATATCAGCCCCAGCATTTT

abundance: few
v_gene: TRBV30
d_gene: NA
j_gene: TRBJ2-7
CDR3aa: CAWSSAYEQYF
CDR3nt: TGTGCCTGGAGCAGCGCCTACGAGCAGTACTTC

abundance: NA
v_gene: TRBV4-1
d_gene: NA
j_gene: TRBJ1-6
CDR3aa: CASSQDYGRSSYNSPLHF
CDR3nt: TGCGCCAGCAGCCAAGATTACGGCCGGAGCTCCTATAATTCACCCCTCCACTTT

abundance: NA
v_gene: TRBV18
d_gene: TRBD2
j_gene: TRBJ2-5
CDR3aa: CASSTGLAVGETQYF
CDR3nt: TGTGCCAGCTCAACGGGACTAGCGGTGGGCGAGACCCAGTACTTC

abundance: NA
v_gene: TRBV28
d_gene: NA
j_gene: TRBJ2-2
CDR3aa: CASSSSSAGKTGELFF
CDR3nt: TGTGCCAGCAGTTCCAGTTCTGCGGGGAAAACCGGGGAGCTGTTTTTT

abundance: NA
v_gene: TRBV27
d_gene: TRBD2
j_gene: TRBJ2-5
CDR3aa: CASSSSGRRQETQYF
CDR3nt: TGTGCCAGCAGTTCTAGCGGGAGAAGGCAAGAGACCCAGTACTTC

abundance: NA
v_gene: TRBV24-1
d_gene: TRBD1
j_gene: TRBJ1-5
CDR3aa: CATSDPGQNQPQHF
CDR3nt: TGTGCCACCAGTGATCCGGGACAGAATCAGCCCCAGCATTTT

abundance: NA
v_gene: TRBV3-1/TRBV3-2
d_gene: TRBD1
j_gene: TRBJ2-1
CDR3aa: CASSPTGINEQFF
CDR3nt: TGTGCCAGCAGCCCGACAGGGATCAATGAGCAGTTCTTC

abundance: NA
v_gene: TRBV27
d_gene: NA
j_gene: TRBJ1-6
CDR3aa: CASSLSGQYNSPLHF
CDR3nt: TGTGCCAGCAGTTTATCCGGACAGTATAATTCACCCCTCCACTTT

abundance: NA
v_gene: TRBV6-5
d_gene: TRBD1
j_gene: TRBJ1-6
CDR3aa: CASSYRTGEGSPLHF
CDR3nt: TGTGCCAGCAGTTACCGGACAGGGGAAGGGTCACCCCTCCACTTT

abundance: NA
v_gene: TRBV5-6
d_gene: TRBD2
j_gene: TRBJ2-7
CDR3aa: CASSSRLAGVTYEQYF
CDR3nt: TGTGCCAGCAGTTCCAGACTAGCGGGAGTTACCTACGAGCAGTACTTC

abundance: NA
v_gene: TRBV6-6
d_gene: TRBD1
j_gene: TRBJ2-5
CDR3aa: CASSTQQGSLQETQYF
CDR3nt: TGTGCCAGCAGTACACAACAGGGGTCCCTCCAAGAGACCCAGTACTTC

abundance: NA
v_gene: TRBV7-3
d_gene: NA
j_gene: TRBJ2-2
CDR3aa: CASSHETTTGELFF
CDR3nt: TGTGCCAGCAGCCATGAGACAACTACCGGGGAGCTGTTTTTT

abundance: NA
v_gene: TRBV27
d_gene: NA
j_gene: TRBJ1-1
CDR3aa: CASSSFKGYTEAFF
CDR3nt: TGTGCCAGCAGTTCCTTCAAGGGGTACACTGAAGCTTTCTTT

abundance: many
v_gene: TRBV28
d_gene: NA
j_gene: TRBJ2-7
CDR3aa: CASAFPGSYEQYF
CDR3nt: TGTGCCAGCGCCTTCCCCGGCTCCTACGAGCAGTACTTC

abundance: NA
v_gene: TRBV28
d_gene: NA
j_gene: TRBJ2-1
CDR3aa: CASSLPGLHNEQFF
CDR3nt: TGTGCCAGCAGTTTGCCGGGACTCCACAATGAGCAGTTCTTC

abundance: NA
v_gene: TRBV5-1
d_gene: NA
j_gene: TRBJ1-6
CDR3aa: CASSLGPQATNSPLHF
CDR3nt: TGCGCCAGCAGCTTGGGTCCTCAGGCCACTAATTCACCCCTCCACTTT

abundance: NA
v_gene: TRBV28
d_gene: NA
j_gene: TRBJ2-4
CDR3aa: CASSNSPSETPQNIQYF
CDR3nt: TGTGCCAGCAGCAACTCCCCTAGCGAGACCCCCCAAAACATTCAGTACTTC

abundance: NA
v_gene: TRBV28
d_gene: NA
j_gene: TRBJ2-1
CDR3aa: CASKYWAGRPGNEQFF
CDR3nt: TGTGCCAGCAAATATTGGGCGGGGCGGCCTGGCAATGAGCAGTTCTTC

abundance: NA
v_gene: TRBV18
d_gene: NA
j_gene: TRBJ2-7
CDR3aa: CASSPPGQRSYEQYF
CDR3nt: TGTGCCAGCTCACCTCCGGGACAACGCTCCTACGAGCAGTACTTC

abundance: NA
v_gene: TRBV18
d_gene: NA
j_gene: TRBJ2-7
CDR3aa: CASSPPRGSSYEQYF
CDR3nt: TGTGCCAGCTCACCACCCCGGGGTAGCTCCTACGAGCAGTACTTC

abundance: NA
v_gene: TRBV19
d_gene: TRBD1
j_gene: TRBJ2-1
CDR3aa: CASRRDRGLTNEQFF
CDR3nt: TGTGCCAGTAGGAGGGACAGGGGGCTGACAAATGAGCAGTTCTTC

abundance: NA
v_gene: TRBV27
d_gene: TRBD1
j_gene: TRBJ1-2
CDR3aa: CASSERQGPAPAGYTF
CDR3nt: TGTGCCAGCAGCGAACGACAGGGGCCAGCCCCGGCTGGCTACACCTTC

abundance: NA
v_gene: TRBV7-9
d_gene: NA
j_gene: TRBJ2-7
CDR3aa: CASSLELPYEQYF
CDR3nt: TGTGCCAGCAGCTTAGAGCTTCCCTACGAGCAGTACTTC

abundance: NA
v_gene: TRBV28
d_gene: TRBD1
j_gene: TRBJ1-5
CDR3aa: CASSLTGGYSAQHF
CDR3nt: TGTGCCAGCAGCCTAACAGGGGGCTATTCGGCCCAGCATTTT

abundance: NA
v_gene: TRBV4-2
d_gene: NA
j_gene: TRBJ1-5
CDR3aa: CASSPDGRGNQPQHF
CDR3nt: TGTGCCAGCAGCCCCGACGGGAGAGGAAATCAGCCCCAGCATTTT

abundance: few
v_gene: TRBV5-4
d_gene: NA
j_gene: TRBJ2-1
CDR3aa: CASSLAGSYNEQFF
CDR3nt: TGTGCCAGCAGCTTGGCCGGGTCTTACAATGAGCAGTTCTTC

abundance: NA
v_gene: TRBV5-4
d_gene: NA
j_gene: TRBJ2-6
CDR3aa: CASSGTSGANVLTF
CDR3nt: TGTGCCAGTTCCGGGACTTCCGGGGCCAACGTCCTGACTTTC

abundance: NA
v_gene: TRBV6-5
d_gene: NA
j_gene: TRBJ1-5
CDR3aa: CASSLNQPQHF
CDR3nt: TGTGCCAGCAGCCTGAATCAGCCCCAGCATTTT

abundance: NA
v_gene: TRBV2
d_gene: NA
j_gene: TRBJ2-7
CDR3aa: CASSEQGYEQYF
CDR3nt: TGTGCCAGCAGTGAACAGGGATACGAGCAGTACTTC

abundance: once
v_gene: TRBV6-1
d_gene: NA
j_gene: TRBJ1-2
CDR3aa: CASSENYRQSNYGYTF
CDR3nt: TGTGCCAGCAGTGAAAATTATCGACAGTCTAACTATGGCTACACCTTC

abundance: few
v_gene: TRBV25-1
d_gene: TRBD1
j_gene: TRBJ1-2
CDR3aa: CASSKQVQGAGGYTF
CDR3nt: TGTGCCAGCAGTAAGCAAGTACAGGGGGCGGGCGGCTACACCTTC

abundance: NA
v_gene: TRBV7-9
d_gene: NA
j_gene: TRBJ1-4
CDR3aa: CASSTTGGVEKLFF
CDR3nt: TGTGCCAGCAGCACGACGGGGGGAGTTGAAAAACTGTTTTTT

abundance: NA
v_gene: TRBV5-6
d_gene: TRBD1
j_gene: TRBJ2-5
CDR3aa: CASSYTGAGETQYF
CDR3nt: TGTGCCAGCAGCTATACAGGGGCGGGAGAGACCCAGTACTTC

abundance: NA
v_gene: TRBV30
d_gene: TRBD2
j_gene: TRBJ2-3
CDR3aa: CAWTGLAGADTQYF
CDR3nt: TGTGCCTGGACCGGACTAGCGGGAGCAGATACGCAGTATTTT

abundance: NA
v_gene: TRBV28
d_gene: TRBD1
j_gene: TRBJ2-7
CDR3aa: CASSLRGQGGDEQYF
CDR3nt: TGTGCCAGCAGCCTCAGGGGACAGGGAGGAGACGAGCAGTACTTC

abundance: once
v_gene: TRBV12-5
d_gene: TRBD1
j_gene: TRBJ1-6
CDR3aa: CASGLAPPGTDNSPLHF
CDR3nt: TGTGCTAGTGGTTTGGCGCCCCCCGGGACAGATAATTCACCCCTCCACTTT